This T cell receptor (beta chain) was captured in a study of T cells expressing NK-cell markers. Overall study context: Sorted CD3+CD56+NKG2C+, CD3+CD56+NKG2C- and CD3+CD56-NKG2C+ T cells provided the TCR beta repertoires. Seven HCMV-seropositive donors and one seronegative donor made up the eight sequenced donors.

What made the TCR beta cDNA was 5'RACE template switching with UMIs. TCRdb reprocessed the 5' RACE reads, with one entry per CDR3 protein and no DNA. The sample includes 450,000 to 600,000 distinct CDR3 sequences. Germline V gives CDR1 SNHLY, CDR2 FYNNEI. This CDR3 is 11 amino acids long. Study outcomes and limitations: Whether the expanded NKG2C+ T cell clones recognized HCMV remained unclear.

Points on this clonotype: Its antigen is as yet unknown.

The receptor was derived from a man younger than 35 in good health. The material sequenced was blood T cells: a sorted CD56 or NKG2C T cell subset, CD4+ or CD8+ T cells, or bulk PBMC T cells (not recorded which). The chain links TRBV2 to TRBJ2-5; there is no DNA to check the TCRdb D call of TRBD2. CDR3 sequence: CASSGEQAQYF.